Shown below are 2 T cell receptor beta chains from a single sample sequenced in a study of shared clonotypes between healthy human individuals. Generated by immunoSEQ multiplex PCR, the TCRdb table keeps only in-frame clones and is missing some. The table records about 2.3 million clones, approximately 93% of them present only once. Sequencing input: naive CD4+ T cells from PBMCs. As for subset: CD45RA+ positively selected. The receptors come from a man between 18 and 35 years old in good health. Some clones in this sample may be carry-over from other donors' samples.

The rearrangement links TRBV28 to TRBJ1-1; 10 nucleotides agree with TRBD1. The V gene end was trimmed by 10 bases and the J gene end by 1 base; junction bases not matched to a gene: 12. Germline CDR1 is MDHEN and CDR2 is SYDVKM. CDR3 length: 16 amino acids. CDR3 loop: CATATGGVWGNTEAFF. For the CDR3, the DNA is TGTGCCACGGCGACAGGGGGCGTCTGGGGGAACACTGAAGCTTTCTTT. Together with reference TRBV28 and TRBJ1-1, the CDR3 gives the full variable domain: DVKVTQSSRYLVKRTGEKVFLECVQDMDHENMFWYRQDPGLGLRLIYFSYDVKMKEKGDIPEGYSVSREKKERFSLILESASTNQTSMYLCATATGGVWGNTEAFFGQGTRLTVV.

A single count supports this clone. The chain uses TRBV5-1 and TRBJ2-6, with D unclear. The germline V and J ends were trimmed by 2 bases and 2 bases, with 11 bases remaining between them. Germline V lookup: CDR1 SGHRS, CDR2 YFSETQ. The length of the CDR3 is 16 residues. This CDR3 reads CASSFSAGTGANVLTF. For the CDR3, the DNA is TGCGCCAGCAGCTTCAGCGCAGGAACTGGGGCCAACGTCCTGACTTTC. The full variable domain, its missing parts supplied by reference TRBV5-1 and TRBJ2-6, is KAGVTQTPRYLIKTRGQQVTLSCSPISGHRSVSWYQQTPGQGLQFLFEYFSETQRNKGNFPGRFSGRQFSNSRSEMNVSTLELGDSALYLCASSFSAGTGANVLTFGAGSRLTVL.